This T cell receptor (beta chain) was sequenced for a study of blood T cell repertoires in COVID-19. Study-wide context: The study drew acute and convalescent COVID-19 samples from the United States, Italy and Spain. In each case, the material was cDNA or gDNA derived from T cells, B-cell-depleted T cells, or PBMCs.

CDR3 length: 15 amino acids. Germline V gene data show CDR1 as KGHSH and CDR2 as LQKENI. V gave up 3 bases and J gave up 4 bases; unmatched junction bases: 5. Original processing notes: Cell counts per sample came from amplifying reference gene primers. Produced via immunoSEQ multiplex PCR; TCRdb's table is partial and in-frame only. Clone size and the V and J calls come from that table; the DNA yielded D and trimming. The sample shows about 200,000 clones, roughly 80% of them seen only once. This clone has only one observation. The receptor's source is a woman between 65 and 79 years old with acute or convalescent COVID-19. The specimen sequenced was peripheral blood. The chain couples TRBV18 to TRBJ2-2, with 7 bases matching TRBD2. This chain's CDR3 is CASSPFASGTGELFF. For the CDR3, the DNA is TGTGCCAGCTCACCGTTCGCTAGCGGCACCGGGGAGCTGTTTTTT.